Each of the 17 T cell receptor beta chains below was sequenced from the same sample in a study of beta chain features in type 1 diabetes. The isolated RNA, all of it, was reverse transcribed, so expressed TCRB transcripts were what got sequenced. Only in-frame clones appear in the TCRdb table, and some are missing; sequencing was by immunoSEQ multiplex PCR. The top ten clones hold 3.5% to 4% of a sample with under 300,000 clones, 27% of them seen once. Material for sequencing was central memory CD4+ T cells from blood. The source of these receptors is a man aged 25 to 40 in good health.

This clone was recorded many times. The sample carries other DNA sequences with the same CDR3. V is TRBV7-9 and J is TRBJ2-3; possible D gene TRBD2, 6 bases. V lost 5 bases to trimming and J lost 4 bases, with 10 bases between them. The germline CDR1 and CDR2 sequences are SEHNR and FQNEAQ (reference sequence). The CDR3 contains 13 residues. DNA of the CDR3: TGTGCCAGCAGCCCGCGGGGTCCAGATACGCAGTATTTT. Translating it yields CASSPRGPDTQYF.

This clone was seen only a few times. V is TRBV6-1 and J is TRBJ2-3; D is unclear. V lost 3 bases to trimming and J lost 4 bases, with 14 bases between them. CDR1 is MNHNS and CDR2 is SASEGT in the germline V gene. The CDR3 extends over 15 amino acids. As DNA, the CDR3 is TGTGCCAGCAGTGATTCTATAGGGTTGGCAGATACGCAGTATTTT. Encoded protein: CASSDSIGLADTQYF.

This chain links TRBV19 with TRBJ1-2; no clear D gene. Between the trimmed V and J ends, which lost 3 bases and 5 bases, there was a span of 10 bases. The CDR3 is made up of 13 amino acids. Germline lookup yields CDR1 LNHDA and CDR2 SQIVND (reference sequence). The CDR3 nucleotides are TGTGCCAGTAGTATGGGCAGCGTTTATGGCTACACCTTC. Protein: CASSMGSVYGYTF.

The J gene is TRBJ2-3, the V gene TRBV5-1; no clear D. Between the trimmed V and J ends, which lost 0 bases and 5 bases, there was a span of 13 bases. The CDR3 runs to 15 residues. Germline V gene sequence: CDR1 SGHRS, CDR2 YFSETQ. CDR3 in amino acids: CASSLGFGSGDTQYF. The CDR3 bases are TGCGCCAGCAGCTTGGGCTTTGGCTCCGGAGATACGCAGTATTTT.

The chain joins TRBV29-1 to TRBJ1-1, with 7 bases identical to TRBD1. Germline assignment: CDR1 SQVTM and CDR2 ANQGSEA. The CDR3 consists of 13 residues. The V gene end was trimmed by 6 bases and the J gene end by 0 bases; junction bases not matched to a gene: 4. The CDR3 DNA is TGCAGCGTGACCGGACAGGTGAACACTGAAGCTTTCTTT. It encodes CSVTGQVNTEAFF.

The chain employs TRBV27 and TRBJ2-5; D gene unclear. V lost 5 bases and J lost 4, with 8 bases in between. Per germline, CDR1 MNHEY and CDR2 SMNVEV (reference sequence). CDR3 size: 12 residues. CDR3 nucleotide sequence: TGTGCCAGCAGTACCCCGGGAGAGACCCAGTACTTC. It is translated as CASSTPGETQYF.

This clone was recorded a few times. The chain links TRBV19 to TRBJ1-2; D gene uncertain. There are 12 residues in the CDR3. Trimming took 6 bases from V and 7 from J, leaving 12 bases between them. Per germline, CDR1 LNHDA and CDR2 SQIVND (reference sequence). CDR3 coding DNA: TGTGCCAGTAGAACGTTCTCTACTGGCTACACCTTC. Amino acid sequence: CASRTFSTGYTF.

The table lists this clone with a few counts. This same CDR3 is encoded by further DNA sequences in the sample. The chain combines TRBV30 with TRBJ1-1; TRBD1 is a possible D gene (6 bases). The germline V gene encodes CDR1 GTSNPN and CDR2 SVGIG (reference sequence). The CDR3 covers 14 residues. The V and J ends lost 0 bases and 5 bases respectively, with 13 bases between them. The CDR3 DNA is TGTGCCTGGAGTGTACCACAGGGTCGGACTGAAGCTTTCTTT. Encoded protein: CAWSVPQGRTEAFF.

This sequence joins TRBV5-1 and TRBJ2-1, with no clear D. Germline V gives CDR1 SGHRS, CDR2 YFSETQ. V lost 0 bases and J lost 1, with 5 bases in between. The CDR3 length is 14 residues. Here the CDR3 DNA reads TGCGCCAGCAGCTTGGTTCAGTCCTACAATGAGCAGTTCTTC. It yields the protein CASSLVQSYNEQFF.

With respect to this clone: Relative to the germline gene, one junction end is altered; a read error may explain this. This chain links TRBV5-6 with TRBJ2-1; D gene unclear. CDR3 length: 13 amino acids. In germline, CDR1 is SGHDT, CDR2 YYEEEE. This CDR3 is CASRLYRWSAHIF. The CDR3, as DNA: TGTGCCAGCAGATTGTACCGATGGAGTGCTCACATCTTC.

V gene TRBV5-1 combines with J gene TRBJ2-7; 7 bases match TRBD1. Trimming removed 0 bases from V and 0 bases from J; junction bases left unmatched: 3. CDR3 length equals 15 residues. Germline V lookup: CDR1 SGHRS, CDR2 YFSETQ. DNA of the CDR3: TGCGCCAGCAGCTTGGTAGCAGGGGGCTCCTACGAGCAGTACTTC. Translation: CASSLVAGGSYEQYF.

The chain is built from TRBV7-8 and TRBJ2-7, with no clear D. Trimming shortened V by 8 bases and J by 3 bases, and 20 bases separated the two germline ends. The CDR3 loop spans 15 amino acids. Germline assignment: CDR1 SGHVS and CDR2 FQNEAQ. The CDR3 DNA reads TGTGCCAGCTCCTCCCACCGGGTCTCGAACTACGAGCAGTACTTC. Protein product: CASSSHRVSNYEQYF.

This clone was seen a few times. The genes are TRBV30 and TRBJ2-2; the D gene is possibly TRBD2 (5 bases). Between the trimmed V and J ends, which lost 1 base and 2 bases, there was a span of 8 bases. Germline V gene data show CDR1 as GTSNPN and CDR2 as SVGIG (reference sequence). The CDR3 spans 14 residues. In nucleotides, the CDR3 is TGTGCCTGGAGTGGGACTCGAAACACCGGGGAGCTGTTTTTT. This translates into CAWSGTRNTGELFF.

The sample holds a few counts of this clone. The CDR3 is CASSLGGQPLGTEAFF. The CDR3 DNA follows: TGTGCCAGCAGTTTAGGAGGCCAACCACTAGGCACTGAAGCTTTCTTT. The rearrangement uses TRBV28 and TRBJ1-1; D gene ambiguous. The germline CDR1 and CDR2 sequences are MDHEN and SYDVKM. Trimming shortened V by 2 bases and J by 4 bases, and 17 bases separated the two germline ends. This CDR3 is built from 16 residues. Combining the CDR3 with reference TRBV28 and TRBJ1-1 gives the whole variable domain DVKVTQSSRYLVKRTGEKVFLECVQDMDHENMFWYRQDPGLGLRLIYFSYDVKMKEKGDIPEGYSVSREKKERFSLILESASTNQTSMYLCASSLGGQPLGTEAFFGQGTRLTVV.

This chain joins TRBV7-9 and TRBJ2-1, with 11 bases lining up with TRBD2. The CDR3 spans 15 residues. V trimming: 4 bases; J trimming: 6 bases; junction bases outside the gene matches: 5. The germline V gene encodes CDR1 SEHNR and CDR2 FQNEAQ (reference sequence). The CDR3 DNA reads TGTGCCAGCAGCTCATCCGGGACTAGCGGCAATGAGCAGTTCTTC. It translates to CASSSSGTSGNEQFF.

In its sample, this clone was seen a few times. The chain has TRBV7-9 and TRBJ1-1, with D hard to call. Trimming removed 4 bases from V and 2 bases from J, with 11 bases in between. Germline CDR1 and CDR2: SEHNR and FQNEAQ (reference sequence). This CDR3 spans 14 amino acids. The CDR3 loop is CASSSRTVNTEAFF. CDR3 coding DNA: TGTGCCAGCAGCTCCCGGACGGTTAACACTGAAGCTTTCTTT.

The chain joins TRBV5-1 to TRBJ1-1; D gene uncertain. The germline V gene has CDR1 SGHRS and CDR2 YFSETQ. This CDR3 spans 17 amino acids. The germline V and J ends were trimmed by 0 bases and 4 bases, with 19 bases remaining between them. CDR3: CASSLVQEGGRVTEAFF. In DNA, the CDR3 is TGCGCCAGCAGCTTGGTGCAGGAGGGAGGAAGGGTCACTGAAGCTTTCTTT.